Shown below are 20 T cell receptor beta chains from a single sample sequenced in a study of blood T cell repertoires in COVID-19. This table comes from immunoSEQ multiplex PCR, and its TCRdb copy is limited to in-frame clones, with some not included. The table includes roughly 250,000 clones, around 82% detected once. Sequencing was carried out using peripheral blood. These receptors were obtained from a woman of 80 years or more with active or convalescent COVID-19.

The V call is TRBV4-2, the J call TRBJ1-1; D unresolved. V lost 3 bases and J lost 3, with 8 bases in between. Germline loops: CDR1 LGHNA, CDR2 YNFKEQ. This CDR3 comprises 13 residues. This CDR3 is CASSQVRDTEAFF. Written as DNA, the CDR3 is TGTGCCAGCAGCCAGGTCCGGGACACTGAAGCTTTCTTT.

This clone was detected a few times. The V gene is TRBV5-1, the J gene TRBJ1-1; D call uncertain. Germline V lookup: CDR1 SGHRS, CDR2 YFSETQ. Trimming took 1 base from V and 3 from J, leaving 10 bases between them. This CDR3 has 14 amino acids. Written as DNA, the CDR3 is TGCGCCAGCAGCTTGTGGACGGGAGACACTGAAGCTTTCTTT. This sequence encodes CASSLWTGDTEAFF.

The chain has TRBV21-1 and TRBJ1-3; the tabulated D call, TRBD1, remains unverified against the DNA. TRBV21-1 is a known pseudogene. The CDR3 runs to 14 residues. CDR3 residues: CASSADRAGNTIYF. The CDR3 DNA reads TGTGCCAGCAGCGCCGACAGGGCGGGAAACACCATATATTTT.

The chain links TRBV5-1 to TRBJ2-5; 9 bases map to TRBD1. Germline-derived CDR1 and CDR2 are SGHRS and YFSETQ. The V and J ends lost 2 bases and 5 bases, in that order; junction bases with no gene match: 16. This CDR3 has 18 amino acids. The CDR3 DNA reads TGCGCCAGCAGCTTTATCTCGGGACAGGGTACCCTTCGGGAGACCCAGTACTTC. Protein product: CASSFISGQGTLRETQYF.

The chain uses TRBV14 and TRBJ1-2, with 8 positions matching TRBD1. Germline-derived CDR1 and CDR2 are SGHDN and FVKESK. After removal of 3 bases from V and 0 bases from J, the junction contained 3 bases not matched to a gene. The CDR3 has 15 amino acids. The CDR3 region is CASSQRQGTNYGYTF. Here the CDR3 DNA reads TGTGCCAGCAGCCAGCGACAGGGGACTAACTATGGCTACACCTTC.

The chain carries TRBV3-1 (or the pseudogene TRBV3-2) and TRBJ1-5, with 7 positions matching TRBD1. Germline lookup yields CDR1 LGHDT and CDR2 YNNKEL (reference sequence). The length of the CDR3 is 16 residues. J gave up 2 bases and V 4 bases, and 8 bases lay outside the gene matches. The CDR3 sequence: CASSRGGGPGNQPQHF. CDR3 bases: TGTGCCAGCAGCCGCGGAGGGGGCCCCGGCAATCAGCCCCAGCATTTT.

The chain joins TRBV18 to TRBJ2-3, with 11 bases aligning to TRBD1. This CDR3 is built from 17 residues. Trimming at V came to 8 bases and at J to 2 bases, leaving 12 bases not matched to a gene. The germline V gene encodes CDR1 KGHSH and CDR2 LQKENI. In nucleotides, the CDR3 is TGTGCCAGCACCAGGACAGGGGGCCTTCTTTACACAGATACGCAGTATTTT. Protein product: CASTRTGGLLYTDTQYF.

This clone was detected many times. The chain recombines TRBV19 with TRBJ1-3; maybe TRBD1 (5 bases). The V gene's germline CDR1 is LNHDA and CDR2 SQIVND (reference sequence). The length of the CDR3 is 15 residues. The germline V and J ends were trimmed by 2 bases and 0 bases, with 8 bases remaining between them. In nucleotides, the CDR3 is TGTGCCAGTAGTATAACAGGCGTCTCTGGAAACACCATATATTTT. It codes for CASSITGVSGNTIYF.

The J gene is TRBJ1-4, the V gene TRBV28, with TRBD1 matching 8 bases. V was clipped by 5 bases and J by 5 bases; unmatched bases: 4. Per the germline V gene, CDR1 is MDHEN and CDR2 is SYDVKM. The CDR3 has 14 amino acids. CDR3 loop: CASSTGGKNEKLFF. The CDR3 nucleotides are TGTGCCAGCAGTACAGGGGGGAAGAATGAAAAACTGTTTTTT.

This rearrangement joins TRBV6-6 to TRBJ1-2; 7 nucleotides line up with TRBD1. The junction had 9 bases not matched to a gene; V was cut back by 6 bases and J by 8 bases. Germline CDR1 and CDR2: MNHNY and SVGAGI (reference sequence). CDR3 length equals 13 residues. The CDR3 coding sequence is TGTGCCAGCAGCCACACAGGGGTTCAGGGCTACACCTTC. Encoded protein: CASSHTGVQGYTF.

This clone has just one count. Other DNA sequences in this specimen translate into the identical CDR3. The gene calls are TRBV5-4 and TRBJ2-3; 12 bases are shared with TRBD2. Germline V gene sequence: CDR1 SGHNT, CDR2 YYREEE (reference sequence). The length of the CDR3 is 16 residues. V dropped 3 bases and J dropped 2; count of bases not matched to a gene: 4. The CDR3 DNA reads TGTGCCAGCAGCTCCCGACTAGCGGGGGACACAGATACGCAGTATTTT. Residues: CASSSRLAGDTDTQYF.

V usage is TRBV18 and J usage is TRBJ1-1, with D possibly TRBD1 on 6 matching bases. V gave up 6 bases and J gave up 1 base, with 9 bases separating them. The CDR3 consists of 13 residues. CDR1 and CDR2 (germline): KGHSH, LQKENI. The CDR3 loop is CASSGQWNTEAFF. CDR3 coding DNA: TGTGCCAGCTCCGGACAGTGGAACACTGAAGCTTTCTTT.

The CDR3 loop reads CASRRTGREQYF. CDR3 nucleotide sequence: TGTGCCAGCAGACGGACAGGGCGCGAGCAGTACTTC. The chain carries TRBV12-3 or TRBV12-4 and TRBJ2-7; 8 bases are shared with TRBD1. The CDR3 totals 12 residues. The J segment lost 6 bases and the V segment lost 6 bases, leaving 4 bases of the junction unmatched.

This clone was seen a handful of times. The V and J genes are TRBV2 and TRBJ1-4; 8 bases match TRBD1. The length of the CDR3 is 13 residues. Germline V gene sequence: CDR1 SNHLY, CDR2 FYNNEI. V lost 10 bases to trimming and J lost 4 bases; unmatched junction nucleotides: 5. The DNA of the CDR3 is TGTGCCACGGGACAGGATCTTAATGAAAAACTGTTTTTT. It is translated as CATGQDLNEKLFF. The whole variable domain, filled in from reference TRBV2 and TRBJ1-4, reads EPEVTQTPSHQVTQMGQEVILRCVPISNHLYFYWYRQILGQKVEFLVSFYNNEISEKSEIFDDQFSVERPDGSNFTLKIRSTKLEDSAMYFCATGQDLNEKLFFGSGTQLSVL.

The rearrangement uses TRBV5-1 and TRBJ2-4, with D tentatively TRBD2 (6 bases). CDR1 and CDR2 (germline): SGHRS, YFSETQ. V lost 3 bases and J lost 9, with 16 bases in between. This CDR3 is built from 14 residues. The CDR3 loop reads CASSSERGTGIQYF. CDR3 DNA: TGCGCCAGCAGCTCTGAACGAGGGACTGGCATTCAGTACTTC.

This clone was picked up one time. One base away lies a much larger clone, so this may be a sequencing read error. The V call is TRBV7-2, the J call TRBJ1-2, with D possibly being TRBD1 (5 bases). V lost 1 base, J lost 5 bases, and 8 bases lay in between. The germline V gene encodes CDR1 SGHTA and CDR2 FQGNSA. This CDR3 comprises 13 residues. The CDR3 protein is CASSLGQLYGYTF. The CDR3 DNA is TGTGCCAGCAGCTTAGGACAGCTGTATGGCTACACCTTC. Full variable domain (remainder filled in from reference TRBV7-2 and TRBJ1-2): GAGVSQSPSNKVTEKGKDVELRCDPISGHTALYWYRQSLGQGLEFLIYFQGNSAPDKSGLPSDRFSAERTGGSVSTLTIQRTQQEDSAVYLCASSLGQLYGYTFGSGTRLTVV.

The V and J genes are TRBV28 and TRBJ1-6, with TRBD1 as a possible D gene (6 bases). The germline CDR1 and CDR2 sequences are MDHEN and SYDVKM. CDR3 size: 15 residues. The germline V and J ends were trimmed by 4 bases and 6 bases, with 13 bases remaining between them. The DNA for the CDR3 is TGTGCCAGCAGTTCAGGACTCAGGGGTAATTCACCCCTCCACTTT. This encodes CASSSGLRGNSPLHF.

In its sample, this clone was seen a few times. The chain joins TRBV18 to TRBJ1-2; D is unresolved. V lost 2 bases, J lost 3 bases, and 7 bases lay in between. The CDR3 spans 13 residues. Per the germline V gene, CDR1 is KGHSH and CDR2 is LQKENI. The CDR3 DNA reads TGTGCCAGCTCACCATGGCAGGACTATGGCTACACCTTC. This gives the protein CASSPWQDYGYTF.

This clone was found once. V gene TRBV28 combines with J gene TRBJ2-6, with D maybe TRBD1 (5 bases). V lost 2 bases to trimming and J lost 0 bases, with 8 bases between them. From germline, CDR1 is MDHEN and CDR2 SYDVKM. The CDR3 runs to 16 residues. The CDR3 region has the DNA TGTGCCAGCAGTTTAGGGGCTACCTCTGGGGCCAACGTCCTGACTTTC. Translated: CASSLGATSGANVLTF.

The chain employs TRBV27 and TRBJ1-1; TRBD1 agrees at 7 bases. The CDR3 contains 17 residues. V lost 6 bases, J lost 5 bases, and 18 bases stayed unmatched. The germline gives CDR1 MNHEY, CDR2 SMNVEV (reference sequence). The CDR3 here is CASRVLVSGTEWTEAFF. CDR3 DNA sequence: TGTGCCAGCAGGGTCTTAGTGTCCGGGACAGAGTGGACTGAAGCTTTCTTT.